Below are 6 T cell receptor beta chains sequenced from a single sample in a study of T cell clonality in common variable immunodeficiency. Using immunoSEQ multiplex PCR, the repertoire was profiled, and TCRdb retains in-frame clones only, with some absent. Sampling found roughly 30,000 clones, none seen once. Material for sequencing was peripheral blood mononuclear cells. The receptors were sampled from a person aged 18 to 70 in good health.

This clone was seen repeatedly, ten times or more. The CDR3 DNA, read in part, is TGTGCCAGCTCACCGGGCCTCGGATCCTATGGC. Residues: CASSPGLGSYG. The entire CDR3 is CASSPGLGSYGYTF. J is TRBJ1-2 and V is TRBV18; unclear D gene. The read ends 3 residues before the CDR3 terminus; that terminus is restored from the germline J gene. The V end lost 3 bases, the J end lost 4 bases, and 12 bases lay between the germline ends. The length of the CDR3 is 14 residues. The V gene's germline CDR1 is KGHSH and CDR2 LQKENI.

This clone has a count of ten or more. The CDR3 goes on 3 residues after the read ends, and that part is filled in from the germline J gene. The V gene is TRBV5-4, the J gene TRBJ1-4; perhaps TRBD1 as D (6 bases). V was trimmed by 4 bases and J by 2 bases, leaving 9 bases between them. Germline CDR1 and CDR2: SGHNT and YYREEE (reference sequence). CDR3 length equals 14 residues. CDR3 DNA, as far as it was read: TGTGCCAGCAGCCCCGACAGGACTAATGAAAAA. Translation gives CASSPDRTNEK. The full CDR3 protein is CASSPDRTNEKLFF.

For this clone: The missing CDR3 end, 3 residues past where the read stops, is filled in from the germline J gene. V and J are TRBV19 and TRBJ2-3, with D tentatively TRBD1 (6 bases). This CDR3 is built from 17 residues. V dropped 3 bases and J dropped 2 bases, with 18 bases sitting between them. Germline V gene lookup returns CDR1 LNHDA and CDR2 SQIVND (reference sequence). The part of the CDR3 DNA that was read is TGTGCCAGTAGTATCGCCGGTACAGGGACGCTCACAGATACG. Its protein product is CASSIAGTGTLTDT. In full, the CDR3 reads CASSIAGTGTLTDTQYF.

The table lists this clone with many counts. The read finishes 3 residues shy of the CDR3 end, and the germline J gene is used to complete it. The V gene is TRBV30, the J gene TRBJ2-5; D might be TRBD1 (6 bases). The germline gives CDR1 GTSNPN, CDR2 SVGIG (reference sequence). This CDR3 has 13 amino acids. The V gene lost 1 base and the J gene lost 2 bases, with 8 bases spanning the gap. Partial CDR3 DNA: TGTGCCTGGAGTGCCCAGGGGCAAGAGACC. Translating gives CAWSAQGQET. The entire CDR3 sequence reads CAWSAQGQETQYF.

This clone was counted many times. CDR3: CASSLSGGETQYF. The sequenced part of the CDR3 DNA is TGTGCCAGCAGCTTGAGCGGTGGAGAGACC. J is TRBJ2-5 and V is TRBV5-6; a weak D match, TRBD2 (5 bases). The CDR3 end falls 3 residues outside the read, so it is completed with the germline J gene. This CDR3 region has 13 residues. Germline CDR1 SGHDT, CDR2 YYEEEE. The V end lost 1 base, the J end lost 4 bases, and 8 bases lay between the germline ends. The variable domain in full, with the rest retrieved from reference TRBV5-6 and TRBJ2-5, is DAGVTQSPTHLIKTRGQQVTLRCSPKSGHDTVSWYQQALGQGPQFIFQYYEEEERQRGNFPDRFSGHQFPNYSSELNVNALLLGDSALYLCASSLSGGETQYFGPGTRLLVL.

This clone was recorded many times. Partial CDR3 DNA: TGTGCCAGCAGCTTAAACAGGAGGGGTGAAAAA. Protein: CASSLNRRGEK. The whole CDR3 is CASSLNRRGEKLFF. The chain links TRBV7-2 to TRBJ1-4; D may be TRBD1 (5 bases). The read gets to within 3 residues of the CDR3 end, and the germline J gene fills in the rest. This CDR3 spans 14 amino acids. Trimming left V 2 bases short and J 7 bases short, with 11 bases between. Germline-derived CDR1 and CDR2 are SGHTA and FQGNSA.